This entry features one TCR beta chain sequence. The CDR3 runs 14 residues. Germline V gives CDR1 MRHNA, CDR2 SNTAGT. Between the trimmed V and J ends, which lost 5 bases and 7 bases, there was a span of 15 bases. The sample comes from a study of PD-L1 blockade in urothelial cancer. Study in general: Blood samples had a median of 141,255 T cells.

Profiled with immunoSEQ multiplex PCR; TCRdb holds only in-frame clones, not every one. The repertoire holds roughly 49,000 clones, with approximately 86% as singletons. Time point of the sample: pretreatment peripheral blood. The sample consisted of PBMCs, taken around atezolizumab (anti-PD-L1) treatment. The J gene is TRBJ2-1, the V gene TRBV6-4; D uncertain. The receptor was isolated from a man between 60 and 75 years old with urothelial cancer. This chain's CDR3 is CASSQGPDLNEQFF. The CDR3 DNA sequence: TGTGCCAGCAGTCAAGGTCCAGACTTGAATGAGCAGTTCTTC.